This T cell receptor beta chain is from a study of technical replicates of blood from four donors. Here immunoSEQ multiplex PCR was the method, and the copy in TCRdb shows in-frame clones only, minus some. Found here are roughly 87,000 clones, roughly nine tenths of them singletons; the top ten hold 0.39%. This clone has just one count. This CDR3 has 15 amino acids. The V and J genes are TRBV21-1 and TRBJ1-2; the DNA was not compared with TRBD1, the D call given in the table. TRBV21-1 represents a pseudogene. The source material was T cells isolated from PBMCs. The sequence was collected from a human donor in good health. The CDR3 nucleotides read TGTGCCAGCAGCACAGGACAGGGGCGATGGTATGGCTACACCTTC. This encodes CASSTGQGRWYGYTF.